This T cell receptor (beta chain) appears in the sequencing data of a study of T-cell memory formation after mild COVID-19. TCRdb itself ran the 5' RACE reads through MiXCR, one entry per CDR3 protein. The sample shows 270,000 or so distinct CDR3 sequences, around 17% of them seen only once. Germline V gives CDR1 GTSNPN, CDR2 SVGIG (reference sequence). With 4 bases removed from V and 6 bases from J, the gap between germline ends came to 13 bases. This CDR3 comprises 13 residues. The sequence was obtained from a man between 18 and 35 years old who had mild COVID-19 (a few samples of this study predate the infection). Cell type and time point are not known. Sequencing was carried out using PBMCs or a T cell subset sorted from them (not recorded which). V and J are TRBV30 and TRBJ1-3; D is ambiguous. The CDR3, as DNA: TGTGCCTGGAAGGCCGTGGGAGCAAACACCATATATTTT. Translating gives CAWKAVGANTIYF.